This T cell receptor beta chain emerged from a study of blood T cell repertoires in COVID-19. Germline assignment: CDR1 LNHDA and CDR2 SQIVND (reference sequence). This CDR3 spans 17 amino acids. The J segment lost 1 base and the V segment lost 5 bases, leaving 10 bases of the junction unmatched. The table came from immunoSEQ multiplex PCR; TCRdb's copy has only in-frame clones and leaves some out. The profile shows tens of thousands of clones, 70% to 90% of them singletons. Sequenced: peripheral blood. This rearrangement joins TRBV19 to TRBJ1-1, with 10 bases lining up with TRBD1. The receptor was isolated from a human donor in a cohort sampled during active COVID-19. CDR3 in amino acids: CASSSIGTGVKNTEAFF. The CDR3 nucleotides are TGTGCCAGTAGTTCTATTGGGACAGGGGTTAAGAACACTGAAGCTTTCTTT. The full variable domain, completed using reference TRBV19 and TRBJ1-1, is DGGITQSPKYLFRKEGQNVTLSCEQNLNHDAMYWYRQDPGQGLRLIYYSQIVNDFQKGDIAEGYSVSREKKESFPLTVTSAQKNPTAFYLCASSSIGTGVKNTEAFFGQGTRLTVV.